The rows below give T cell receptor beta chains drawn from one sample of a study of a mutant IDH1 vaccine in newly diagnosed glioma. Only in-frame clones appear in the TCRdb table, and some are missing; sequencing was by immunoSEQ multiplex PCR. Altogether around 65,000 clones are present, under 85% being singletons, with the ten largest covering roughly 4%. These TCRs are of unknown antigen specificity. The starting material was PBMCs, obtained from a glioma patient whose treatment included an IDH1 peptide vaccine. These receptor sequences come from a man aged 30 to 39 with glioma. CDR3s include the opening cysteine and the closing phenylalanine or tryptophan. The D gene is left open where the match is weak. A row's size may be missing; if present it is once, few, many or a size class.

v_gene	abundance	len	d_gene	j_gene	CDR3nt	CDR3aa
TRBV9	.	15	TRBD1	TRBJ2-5	TGTGCCAGCAGCGTAGGAACAGGGGGCGGGGAGACCCAGTACTTC	CASSVGTGGGETQYF
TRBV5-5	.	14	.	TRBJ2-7	TGTGCCAGCAGCCATCCTGACCCCAGGGACGAGCAGTACTTC	CASSHPDPRDEQYF
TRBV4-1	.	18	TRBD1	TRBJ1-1	TGCGCCAGCAGCCGATCCGACAGGGAGGTTTTTAGAGGCACTGAAGCTTTCTTT	CASSRSDREVFRGTEAFF
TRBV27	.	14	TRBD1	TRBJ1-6	TGTGCCAGCAGCTTTACAGGGGGGAATTCATCCCTCCACTTT	CASSFTGGNSSLHF
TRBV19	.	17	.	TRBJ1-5	TGTGCCAGTAGTACCCGGACTCTTGAGGCTAGCAATCAGCCCCAGCATTTT	CASSTRTLEASNQPQHF
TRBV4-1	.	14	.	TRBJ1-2	TGCGCCAGCAGCCCGGAGAGAAGTAACTATGGCTACACCTTC	CASSPERSNYGYTF
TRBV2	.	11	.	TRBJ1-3	TGTGCCAGCTTCTCTGGAAACACCATATATTTT	CASFSGNTIYF
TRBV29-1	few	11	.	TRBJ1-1	TGCAGCGTTCACCAGGATATTGAAGCTTTCTTT	CSVHQDIEAFF
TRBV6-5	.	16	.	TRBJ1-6	TGTGCCAGCAGTTACCGCCCTAGGGGCGGAAATTCACCCCTCCACTTT	CASSYRPRGGNSPLHF
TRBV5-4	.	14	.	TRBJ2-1	TGTGCCAGCAGCTCGCCCCATTCCGGGCCTACTCAGTTCTTC	CASSSPHSGPTQFF
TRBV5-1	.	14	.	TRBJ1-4	TGCGCCAGCAGCTTGGGTTGGGCGAATGAAAAACTGTTTTTT	CASSLGWANEKLFF
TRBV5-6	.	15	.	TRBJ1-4	TGTGCCAGCAGCGGTAATACCGGACCTAATGAAAAACTGTTTTTT	CASSGNTGPNEKLFF
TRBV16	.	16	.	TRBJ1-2	TGTGCCAGCAGCCGGATAGGGGAGGGGGTCAACTATGGCTACACCTTC	CASSRIGEGVNYGYTF
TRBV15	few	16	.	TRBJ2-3	TGTGCCACCAGCTCCCCGGCGGGGGCCAGCACAGATACGCAGTATTTT	CATSSPAGASTDTQYF
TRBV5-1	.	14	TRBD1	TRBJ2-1	TGCGCCAGCAGCTTGGGGGGACAGGGGAATGAGCAGTTCTTC	CASSLGGQGNEQFF
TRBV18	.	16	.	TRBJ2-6	TGTGCCAGCTCACCCGCGGCACTAGTTGGGGCCAACGTCCTGACTTTC	CASSPAALVGANVLTF
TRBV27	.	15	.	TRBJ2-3	TGTGCCAGCAGTTTTGGGCTCGGCCGCACAGATACGCAGTATTTT	CASSFGLGRTDTQYF
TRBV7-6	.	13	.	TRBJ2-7	TGTGCCAGCAGCCGAAGCACAACCTACGAGCAGTACTTC	CASSRSTTYEQYF
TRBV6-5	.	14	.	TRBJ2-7	TGTGCCAGCACTCCTCGGGGGGCGGCCTACGAGCAGTACTTC	CASTPRGAAYEQYF
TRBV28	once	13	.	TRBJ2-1	TGTGCCAGCAGTTGGGGGGCGAGGAATGAGCAGTTCTTC	CASSWGARNEQFF
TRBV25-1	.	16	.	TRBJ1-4	TGTGCCAGCAGTAGGGATAGAGGAAACGAACGGGAAAAACTGTTTTTT	CASSRDRGNEREKLFF
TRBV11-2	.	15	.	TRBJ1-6	TGTGCCAGCAGCTTAGATCAGGGTGGTCGAGTACCCCTCCACTTT	CASSLDQGGRVPLHF
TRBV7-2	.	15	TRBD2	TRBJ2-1	TGTGCCAGCAGCTTAGTGACTAGCGGGGCCAATGAGCAGTTCTTC	CASSLVTSGANEQFF
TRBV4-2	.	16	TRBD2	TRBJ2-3	TGTGCCAGCAGCCGACGGGGGGGCTTTACAAGAGATACGCAGTATTTT	CASSRRGGFTRDTQYF
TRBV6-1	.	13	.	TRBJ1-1	TGTGCCAGCAGTGTCGGGGGCTACACTGAAGCTTTCTTT	CASSVGGYTEAFF
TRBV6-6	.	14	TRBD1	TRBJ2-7	TGTGCCAGCAGTTATGGGACAGGGGTCTACGAGCAGTACTTC	CASSYGTGVYEQYF
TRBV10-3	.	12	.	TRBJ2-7	TGTGCCATCAGTGAGGGGGGGAACGAGCAGTACTTC	CAISEGGNEQYF
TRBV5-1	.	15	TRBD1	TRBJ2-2	TGCGCCAGCAGCTTGGGGGACAGGGGTTCCGGGGAGCTGTTTTTT	CASSLGDRGSGELFF
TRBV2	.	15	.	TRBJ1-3	TGTGCCAGCAGTGTAGGTGCGGGACGTGGAAACACCATATATTTT	CASSVGAGRGNTIYF
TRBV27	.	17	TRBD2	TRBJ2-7	TGTGCCAGCAGCTCCCCGGGACTAGCGGGGGGGCTCCACGAGCAGTACTTC	CASSSPGLAGGLHEQYF
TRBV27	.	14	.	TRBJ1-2	TGTGCCAGCAGTTTATCCAAGGAGTCCTATGGCTACACCTTC	CASSLSKESYGYTF
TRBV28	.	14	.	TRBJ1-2	TGTGCCAGCAGTTTATCCGGACTGTTATATGGCTACACCTTC	CASSLSGLLYGYTF
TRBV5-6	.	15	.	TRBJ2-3	TGTGCCAGCAGTTTTAAGCCCTCTGGGGCAGATACGCAGTATTTT	CASSFKPSGADTQYF
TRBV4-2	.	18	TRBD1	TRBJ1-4	TGTGCCAGCAGCCAAGATCCGGGACAGGGGTATTTCGGTGAAAAACTGTTTTTT	CASSQDPGQGYFGEKLFF
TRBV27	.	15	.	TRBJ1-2	TGTGCCAGCAGTGCCACAGGAATTGCTAGCTATGGCTACACCTTC	CASSATGIASYGYTF
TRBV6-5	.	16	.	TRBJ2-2	TGTGCCAGCAGTTACTCCAGGGTGAACAAGGCCGGGGAGCTGTTTTTT	CASSYSRVNKAGELFF
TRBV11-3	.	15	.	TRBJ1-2	TGTGCCAGCAGCTTAAAAGGAGGGAGAGGATTCGGCTACACCTTC	CASSLKGGRGFGYTF
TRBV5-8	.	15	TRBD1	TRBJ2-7	TGTGCCAGCAGCCCGGGGGGACAGGGATTCTACGAGCAGTACTTC	CASSPGGQGFYEQYF
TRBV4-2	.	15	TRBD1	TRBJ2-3	TGTGCCAGCAGCCAAGGAAGACAGGGAGCAGATACGCAGTATTTT	CASSQGRQGADTQYF
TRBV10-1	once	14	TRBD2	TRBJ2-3	TGCGCCAGCAGGGGTTCTAGCGGCGCAGATACGCAGTATTTT	CASRGSSGADTQYF
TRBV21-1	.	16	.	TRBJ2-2	TGTGCCAGCAGCAAAGAGCCGGGCAGGGGGCCCGGGGAGCTGTTTTTT	CASSKEPGRGPGELFF
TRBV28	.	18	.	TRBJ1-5	TGTGCCAGCCAAGTGGGGGGAGTAAAAGTACGTGGGAATCAGCCCCAGCATTTT	CASQVGGVKVRGNQPQHF
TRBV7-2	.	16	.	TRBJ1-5	TGTGCCAGCAGCTTAATCGGCGACAGGATAAATCAGCCCCAGCATTTT	CASSLIGDRINQPQHF
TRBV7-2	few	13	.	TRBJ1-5	TGTGCCAGCAGCCGACAAGAGAATCAGCCCCAGCATTTT	CASSRQENQPQHF
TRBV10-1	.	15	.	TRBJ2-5	TGCGCCAGCAGTGAGGACCCCCTGATACAAGAGACCCAGTACTTC	CASSEDPLIQETQYF
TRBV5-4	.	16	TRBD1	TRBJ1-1	TGTGCCAGCAGCCCACGGACAGGGTATGAGAGCACTGAAGCTTTCTTT	CASSPRTGYESTEAFF
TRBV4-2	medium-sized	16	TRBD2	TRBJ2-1	TGTGCCAGCAGCCAAGACGGCGGGGGGGCCTACAATGAGCAGTTCTTC	CASSQDGGGAYNEQFF
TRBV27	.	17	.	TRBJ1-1	TGTGCCAGCGGCCCTGAGTCGGGGGGGTTATTAAACACTGAAGCTTTCTTT	CASGPESGGLLNTEAFF
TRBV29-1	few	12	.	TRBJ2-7	TGCAGCGTTGTTTCTCGGCGAAACGAGCAGTACTTC	CSVVSRRNEQYF
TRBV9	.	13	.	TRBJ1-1	TGTGCCAGCAGTGCCCTTTTGGACACTGAAGCTTTCTTT	CASSALLDTEAFF
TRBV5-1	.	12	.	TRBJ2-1	TGCGCCAGCAGCTCCATTGGGAATGAGCAGTTCTTC	CASSSIGNEQFF
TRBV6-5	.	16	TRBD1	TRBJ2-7	TGTGCCAGCAGTTTGGGTATTGGGACAGGGTACAACGAGCAGTACTTC	CASSLGIGTGYNEQYF
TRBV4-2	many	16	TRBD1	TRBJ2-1	TGTGCCAGCAGCCAAGAGACCACAGGGGCTTACAATGAGCAGTTCTTC	CASSQETTGAYNEQFF
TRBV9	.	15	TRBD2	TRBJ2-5	TGTGCCAGCAGCGGCCGGGGCGGGGGACAAGAGACCCAGTACTTC	CASSGRGGGQETQYF
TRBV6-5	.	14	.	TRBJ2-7	TGTGCCACCATGTGGGACCTTGCTCCCTACGAGCAGTACTTC	CATMWDLAPYEQYF